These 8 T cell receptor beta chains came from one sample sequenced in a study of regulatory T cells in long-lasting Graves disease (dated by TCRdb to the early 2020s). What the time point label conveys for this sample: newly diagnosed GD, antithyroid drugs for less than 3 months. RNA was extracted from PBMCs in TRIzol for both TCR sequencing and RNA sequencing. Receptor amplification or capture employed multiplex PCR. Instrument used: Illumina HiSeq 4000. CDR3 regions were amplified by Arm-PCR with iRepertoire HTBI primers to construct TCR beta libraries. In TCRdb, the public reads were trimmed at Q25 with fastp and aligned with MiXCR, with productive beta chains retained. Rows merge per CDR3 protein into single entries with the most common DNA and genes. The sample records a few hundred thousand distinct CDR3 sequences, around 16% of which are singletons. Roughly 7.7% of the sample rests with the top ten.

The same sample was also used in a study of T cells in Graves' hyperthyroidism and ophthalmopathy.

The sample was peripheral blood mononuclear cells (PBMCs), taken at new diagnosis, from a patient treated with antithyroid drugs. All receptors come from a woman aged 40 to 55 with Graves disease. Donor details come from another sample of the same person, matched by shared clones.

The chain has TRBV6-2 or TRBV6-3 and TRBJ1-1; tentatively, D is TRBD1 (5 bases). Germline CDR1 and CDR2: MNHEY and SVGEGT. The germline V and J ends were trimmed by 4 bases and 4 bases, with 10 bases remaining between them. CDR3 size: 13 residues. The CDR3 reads CASSWGDGTEAFF. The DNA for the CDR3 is TGTGCCAGCAGTTGGGGGGACGGCACTGAAGCTTTCTTT.

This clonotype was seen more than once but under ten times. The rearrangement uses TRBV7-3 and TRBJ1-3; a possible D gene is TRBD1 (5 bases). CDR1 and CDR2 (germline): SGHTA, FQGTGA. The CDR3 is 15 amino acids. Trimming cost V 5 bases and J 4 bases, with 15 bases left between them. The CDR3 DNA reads TGTGCCAGCAGCCTGGGGCAGGGTCACGGAAACACCATATATTTT. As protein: CASSLGQGHGNTIYF.

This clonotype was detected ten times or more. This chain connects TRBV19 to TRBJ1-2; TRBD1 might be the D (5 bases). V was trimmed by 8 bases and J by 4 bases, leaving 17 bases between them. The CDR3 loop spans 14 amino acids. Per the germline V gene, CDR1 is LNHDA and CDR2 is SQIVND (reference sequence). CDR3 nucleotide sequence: TGTGCCAGTTGTGGGGCGTCTCTCGGCTATGGCTACACCTTC. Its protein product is CASCGASLGYGYTF.

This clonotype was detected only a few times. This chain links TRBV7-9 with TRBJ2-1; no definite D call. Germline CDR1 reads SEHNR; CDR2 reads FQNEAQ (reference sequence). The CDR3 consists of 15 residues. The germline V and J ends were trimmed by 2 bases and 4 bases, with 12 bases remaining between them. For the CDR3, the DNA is TGTGCCAGCAGCTTAATACTTCCTCTTTACAATGAGCAGTTCTTC. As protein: CASSLILPLYNEQFF.

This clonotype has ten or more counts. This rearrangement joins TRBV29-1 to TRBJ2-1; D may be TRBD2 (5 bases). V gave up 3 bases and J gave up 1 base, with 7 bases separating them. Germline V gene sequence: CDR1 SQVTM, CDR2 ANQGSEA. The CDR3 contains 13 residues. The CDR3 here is CSVDRRSYNEQFF. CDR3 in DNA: TGCAGCGTTGACAGGAGGTCCTACAATGAGCAGTTCTTC.

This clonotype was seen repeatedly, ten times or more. The CDR3 sequence: CASSYRQGHTGELFF. The DNA for the CDR3 is TGTGCCAGCAGCTATAGACAGGGCCACACCGGGGAGCTGTTTTTT. The chain recombines TRBV9 with TRBJ2-2, with 7 bases identical to TRBD1. This CDR3 comprises 15 residues. With V trimmed by 4 bases and J by 3 bases, 6 bases remained unmatched. Germline CDR1 reads SGDLS; CDR2 reads YYNGEE.

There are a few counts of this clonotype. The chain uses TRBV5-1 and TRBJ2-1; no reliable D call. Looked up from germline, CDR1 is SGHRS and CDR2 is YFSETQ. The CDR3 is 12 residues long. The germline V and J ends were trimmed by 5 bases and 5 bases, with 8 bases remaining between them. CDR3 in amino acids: CASSTAHNEQFF. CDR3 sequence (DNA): TGCGCCAGCAGTACAGCCCACAATGAGCAGTTCTTC.

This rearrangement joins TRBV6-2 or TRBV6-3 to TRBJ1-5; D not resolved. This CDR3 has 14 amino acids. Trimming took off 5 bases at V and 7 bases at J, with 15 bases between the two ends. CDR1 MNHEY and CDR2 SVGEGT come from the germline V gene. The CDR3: CASSEHGVVQPQHF. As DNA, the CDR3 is TGTGCCAGCAGTGAACACGGGGTAGTCCAGCCCCAGCATTTT.